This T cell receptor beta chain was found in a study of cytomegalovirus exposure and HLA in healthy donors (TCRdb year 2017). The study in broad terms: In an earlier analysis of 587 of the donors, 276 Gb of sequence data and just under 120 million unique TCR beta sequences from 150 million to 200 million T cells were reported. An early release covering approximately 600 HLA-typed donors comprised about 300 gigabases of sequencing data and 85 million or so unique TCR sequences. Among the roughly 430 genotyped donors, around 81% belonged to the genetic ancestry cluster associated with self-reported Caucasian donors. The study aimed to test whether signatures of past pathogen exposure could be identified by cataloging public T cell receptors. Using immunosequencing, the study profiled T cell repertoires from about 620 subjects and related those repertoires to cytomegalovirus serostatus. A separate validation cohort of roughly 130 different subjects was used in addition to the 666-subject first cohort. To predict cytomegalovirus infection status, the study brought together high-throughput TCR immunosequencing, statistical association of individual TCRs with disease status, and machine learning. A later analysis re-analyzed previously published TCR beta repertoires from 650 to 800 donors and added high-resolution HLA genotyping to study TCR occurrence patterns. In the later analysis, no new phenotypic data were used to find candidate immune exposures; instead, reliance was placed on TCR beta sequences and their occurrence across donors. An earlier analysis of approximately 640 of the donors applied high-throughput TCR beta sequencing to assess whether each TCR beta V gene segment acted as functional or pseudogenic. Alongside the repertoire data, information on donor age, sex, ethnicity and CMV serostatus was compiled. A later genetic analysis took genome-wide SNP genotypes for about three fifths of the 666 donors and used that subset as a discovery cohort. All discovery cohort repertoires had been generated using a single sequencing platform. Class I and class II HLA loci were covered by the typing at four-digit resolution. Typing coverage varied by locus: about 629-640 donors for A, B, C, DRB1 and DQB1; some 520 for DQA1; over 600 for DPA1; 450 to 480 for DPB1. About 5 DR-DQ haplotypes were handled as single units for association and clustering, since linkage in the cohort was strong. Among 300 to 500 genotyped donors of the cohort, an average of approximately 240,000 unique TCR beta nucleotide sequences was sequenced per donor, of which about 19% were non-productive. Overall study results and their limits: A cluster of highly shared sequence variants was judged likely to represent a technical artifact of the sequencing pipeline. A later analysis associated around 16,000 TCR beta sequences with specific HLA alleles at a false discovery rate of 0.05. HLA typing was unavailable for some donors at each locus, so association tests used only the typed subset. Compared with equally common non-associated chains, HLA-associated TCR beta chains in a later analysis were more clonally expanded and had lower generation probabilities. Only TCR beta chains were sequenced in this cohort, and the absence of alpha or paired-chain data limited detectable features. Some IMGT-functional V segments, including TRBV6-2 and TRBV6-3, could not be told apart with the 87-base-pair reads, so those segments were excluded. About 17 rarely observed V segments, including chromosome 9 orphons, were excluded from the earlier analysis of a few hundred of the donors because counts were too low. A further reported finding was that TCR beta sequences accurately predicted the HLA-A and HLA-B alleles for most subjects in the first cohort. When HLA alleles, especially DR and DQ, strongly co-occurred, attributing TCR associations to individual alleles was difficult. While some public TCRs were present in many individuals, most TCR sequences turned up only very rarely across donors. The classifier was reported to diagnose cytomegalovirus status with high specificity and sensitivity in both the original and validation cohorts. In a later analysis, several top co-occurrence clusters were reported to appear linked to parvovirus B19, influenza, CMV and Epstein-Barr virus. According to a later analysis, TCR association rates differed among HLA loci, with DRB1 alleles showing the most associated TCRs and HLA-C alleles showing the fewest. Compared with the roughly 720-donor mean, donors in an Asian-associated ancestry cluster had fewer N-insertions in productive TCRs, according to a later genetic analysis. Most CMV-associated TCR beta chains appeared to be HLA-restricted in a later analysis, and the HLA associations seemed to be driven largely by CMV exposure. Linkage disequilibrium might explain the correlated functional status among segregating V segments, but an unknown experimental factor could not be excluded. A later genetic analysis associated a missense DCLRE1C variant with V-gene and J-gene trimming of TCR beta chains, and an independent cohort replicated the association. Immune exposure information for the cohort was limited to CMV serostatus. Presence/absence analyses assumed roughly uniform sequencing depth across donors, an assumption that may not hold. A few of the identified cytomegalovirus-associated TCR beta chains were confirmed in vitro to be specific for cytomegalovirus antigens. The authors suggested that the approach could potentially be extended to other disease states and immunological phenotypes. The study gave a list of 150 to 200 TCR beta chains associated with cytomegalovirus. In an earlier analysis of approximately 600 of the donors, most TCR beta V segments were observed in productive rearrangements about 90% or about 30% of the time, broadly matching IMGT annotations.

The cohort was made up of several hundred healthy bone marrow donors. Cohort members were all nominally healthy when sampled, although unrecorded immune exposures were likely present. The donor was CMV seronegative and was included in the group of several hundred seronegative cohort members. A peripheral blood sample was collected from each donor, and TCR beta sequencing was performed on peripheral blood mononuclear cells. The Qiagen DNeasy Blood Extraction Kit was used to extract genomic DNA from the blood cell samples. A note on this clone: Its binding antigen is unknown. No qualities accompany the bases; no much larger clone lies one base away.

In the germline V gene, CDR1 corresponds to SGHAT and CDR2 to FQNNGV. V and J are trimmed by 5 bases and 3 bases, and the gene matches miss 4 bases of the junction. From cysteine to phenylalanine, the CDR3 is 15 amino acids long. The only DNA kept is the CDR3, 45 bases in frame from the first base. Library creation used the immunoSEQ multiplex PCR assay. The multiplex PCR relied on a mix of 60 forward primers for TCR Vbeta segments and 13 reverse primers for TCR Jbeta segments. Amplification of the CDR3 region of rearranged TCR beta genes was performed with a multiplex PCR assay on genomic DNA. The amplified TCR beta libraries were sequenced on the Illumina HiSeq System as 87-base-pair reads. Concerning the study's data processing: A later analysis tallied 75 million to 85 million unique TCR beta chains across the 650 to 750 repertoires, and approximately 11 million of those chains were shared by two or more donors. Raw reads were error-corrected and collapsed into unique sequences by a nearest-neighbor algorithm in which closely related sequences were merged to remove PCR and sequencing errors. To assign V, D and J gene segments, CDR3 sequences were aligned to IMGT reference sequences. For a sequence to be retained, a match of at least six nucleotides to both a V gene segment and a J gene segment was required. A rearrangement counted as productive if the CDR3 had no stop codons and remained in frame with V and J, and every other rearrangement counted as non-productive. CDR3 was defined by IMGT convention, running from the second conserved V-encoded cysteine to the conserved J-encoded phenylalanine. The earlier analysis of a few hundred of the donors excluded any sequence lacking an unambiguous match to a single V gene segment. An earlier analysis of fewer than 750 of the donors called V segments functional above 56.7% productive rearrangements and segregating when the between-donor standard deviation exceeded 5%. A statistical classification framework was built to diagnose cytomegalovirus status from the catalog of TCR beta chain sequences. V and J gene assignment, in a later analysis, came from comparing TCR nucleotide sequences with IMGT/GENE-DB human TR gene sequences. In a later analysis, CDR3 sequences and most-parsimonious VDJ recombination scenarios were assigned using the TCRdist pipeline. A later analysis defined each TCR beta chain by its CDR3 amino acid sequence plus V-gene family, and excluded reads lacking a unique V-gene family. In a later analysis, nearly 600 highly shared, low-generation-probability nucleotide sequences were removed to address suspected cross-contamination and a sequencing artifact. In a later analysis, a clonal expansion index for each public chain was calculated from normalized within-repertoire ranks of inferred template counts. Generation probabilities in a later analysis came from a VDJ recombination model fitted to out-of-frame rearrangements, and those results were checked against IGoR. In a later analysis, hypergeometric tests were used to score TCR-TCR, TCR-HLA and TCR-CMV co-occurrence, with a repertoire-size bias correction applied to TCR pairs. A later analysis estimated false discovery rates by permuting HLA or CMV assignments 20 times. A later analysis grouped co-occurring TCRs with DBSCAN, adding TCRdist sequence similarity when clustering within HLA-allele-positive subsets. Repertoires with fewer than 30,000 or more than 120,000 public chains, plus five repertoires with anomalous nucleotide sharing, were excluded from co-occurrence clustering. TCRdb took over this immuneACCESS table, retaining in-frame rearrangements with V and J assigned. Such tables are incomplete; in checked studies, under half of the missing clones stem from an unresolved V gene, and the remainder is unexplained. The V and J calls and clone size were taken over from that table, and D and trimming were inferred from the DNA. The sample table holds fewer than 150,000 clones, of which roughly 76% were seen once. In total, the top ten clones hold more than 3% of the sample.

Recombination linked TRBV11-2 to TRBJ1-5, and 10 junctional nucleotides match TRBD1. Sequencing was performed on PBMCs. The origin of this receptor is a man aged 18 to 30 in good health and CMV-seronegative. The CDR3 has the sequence CASSPTGGFNQPQHF. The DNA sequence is TGTGCCAGCAGCCCGACAGGGGGCTTCAATCAGCCCCAGCATTTT.